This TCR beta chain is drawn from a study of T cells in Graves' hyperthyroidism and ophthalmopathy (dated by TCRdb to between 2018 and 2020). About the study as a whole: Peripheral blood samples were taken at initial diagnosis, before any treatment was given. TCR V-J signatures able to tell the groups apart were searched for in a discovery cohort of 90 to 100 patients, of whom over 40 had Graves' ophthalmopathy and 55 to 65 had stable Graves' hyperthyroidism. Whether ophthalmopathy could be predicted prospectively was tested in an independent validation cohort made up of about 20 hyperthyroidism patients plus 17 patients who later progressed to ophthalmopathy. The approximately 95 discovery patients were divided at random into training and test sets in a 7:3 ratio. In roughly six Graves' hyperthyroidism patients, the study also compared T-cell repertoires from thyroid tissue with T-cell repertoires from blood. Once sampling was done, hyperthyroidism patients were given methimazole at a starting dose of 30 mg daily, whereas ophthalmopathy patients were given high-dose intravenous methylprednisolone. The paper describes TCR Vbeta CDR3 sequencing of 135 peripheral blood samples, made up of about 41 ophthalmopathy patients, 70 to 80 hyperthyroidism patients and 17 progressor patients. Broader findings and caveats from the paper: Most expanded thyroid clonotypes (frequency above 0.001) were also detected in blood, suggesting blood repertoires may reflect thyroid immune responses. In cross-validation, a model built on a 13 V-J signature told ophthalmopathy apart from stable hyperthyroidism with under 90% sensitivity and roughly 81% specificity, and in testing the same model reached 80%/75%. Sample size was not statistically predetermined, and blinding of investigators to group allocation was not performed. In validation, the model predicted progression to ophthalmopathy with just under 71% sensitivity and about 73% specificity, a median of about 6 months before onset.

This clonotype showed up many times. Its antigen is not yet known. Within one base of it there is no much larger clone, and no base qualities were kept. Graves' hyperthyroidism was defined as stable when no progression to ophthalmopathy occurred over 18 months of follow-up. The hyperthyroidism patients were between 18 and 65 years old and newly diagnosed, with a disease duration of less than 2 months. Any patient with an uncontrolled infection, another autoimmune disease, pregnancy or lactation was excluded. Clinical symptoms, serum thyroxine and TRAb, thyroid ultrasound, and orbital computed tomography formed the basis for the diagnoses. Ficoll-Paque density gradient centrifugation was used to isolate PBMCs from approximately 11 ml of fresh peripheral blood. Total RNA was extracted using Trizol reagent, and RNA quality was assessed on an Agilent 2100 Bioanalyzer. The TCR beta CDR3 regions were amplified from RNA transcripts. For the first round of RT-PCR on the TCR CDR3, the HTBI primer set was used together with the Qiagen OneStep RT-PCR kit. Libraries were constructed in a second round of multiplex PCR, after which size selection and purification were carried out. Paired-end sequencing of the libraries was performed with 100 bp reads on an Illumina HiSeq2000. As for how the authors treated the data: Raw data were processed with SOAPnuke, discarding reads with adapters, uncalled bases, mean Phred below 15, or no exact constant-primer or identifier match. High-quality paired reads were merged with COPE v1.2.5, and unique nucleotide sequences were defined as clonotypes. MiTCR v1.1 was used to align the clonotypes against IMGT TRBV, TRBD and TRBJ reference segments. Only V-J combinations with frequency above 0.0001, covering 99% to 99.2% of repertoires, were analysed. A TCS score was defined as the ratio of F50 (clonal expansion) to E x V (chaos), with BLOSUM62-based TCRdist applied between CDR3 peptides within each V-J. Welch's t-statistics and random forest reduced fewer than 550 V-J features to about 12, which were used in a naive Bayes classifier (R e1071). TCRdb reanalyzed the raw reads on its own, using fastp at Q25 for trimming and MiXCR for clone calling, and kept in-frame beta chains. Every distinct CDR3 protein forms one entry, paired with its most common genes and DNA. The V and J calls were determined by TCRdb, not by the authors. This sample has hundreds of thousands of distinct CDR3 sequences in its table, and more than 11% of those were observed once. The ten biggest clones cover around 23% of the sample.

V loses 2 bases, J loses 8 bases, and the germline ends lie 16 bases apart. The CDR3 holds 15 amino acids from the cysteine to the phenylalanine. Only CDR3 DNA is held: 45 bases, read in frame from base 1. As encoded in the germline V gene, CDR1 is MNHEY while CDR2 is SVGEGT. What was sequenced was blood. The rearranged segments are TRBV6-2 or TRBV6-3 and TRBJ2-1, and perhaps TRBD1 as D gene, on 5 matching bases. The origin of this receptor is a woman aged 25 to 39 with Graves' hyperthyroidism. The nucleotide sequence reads TGTGCCAGCAGTTACGCAGGGCAACCATCGGATGAGCAGTTCTTC. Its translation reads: CASSYAGQPSDEQFF.